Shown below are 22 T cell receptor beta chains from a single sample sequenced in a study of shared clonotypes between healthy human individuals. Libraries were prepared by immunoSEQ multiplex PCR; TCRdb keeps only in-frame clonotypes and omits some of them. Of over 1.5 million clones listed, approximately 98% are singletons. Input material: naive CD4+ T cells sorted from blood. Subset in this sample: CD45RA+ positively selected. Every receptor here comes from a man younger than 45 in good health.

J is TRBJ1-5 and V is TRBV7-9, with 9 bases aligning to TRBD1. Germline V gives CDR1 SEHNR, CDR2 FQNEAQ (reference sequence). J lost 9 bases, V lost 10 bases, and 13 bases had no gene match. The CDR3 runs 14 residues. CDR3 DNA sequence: TGTGCCATCCGGACAGGGGTCACGGGAGGGCCCCAGCATTTT. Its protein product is CAIRTGVTGGPQHF.

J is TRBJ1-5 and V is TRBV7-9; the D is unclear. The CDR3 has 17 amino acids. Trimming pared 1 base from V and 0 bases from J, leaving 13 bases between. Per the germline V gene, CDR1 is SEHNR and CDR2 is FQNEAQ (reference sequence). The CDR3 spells CASSLDTDRYSNQPQHF. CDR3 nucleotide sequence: TGTGCCAGCAGCTTAGACACGGACCGCTATAGCAATCAGCCCCAGCATTTT. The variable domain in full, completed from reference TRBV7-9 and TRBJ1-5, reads DTGVSQNPRHKITKRGQNVTFRCDPISEHNRLYWYRQTLGQGPEFLTYFQNEAQLEKSRLLSDRFSAERPKGSFSTLEIQRTEQGDSAMYLCASSLDTDRYSNQPQHFGDGTRLSIL.

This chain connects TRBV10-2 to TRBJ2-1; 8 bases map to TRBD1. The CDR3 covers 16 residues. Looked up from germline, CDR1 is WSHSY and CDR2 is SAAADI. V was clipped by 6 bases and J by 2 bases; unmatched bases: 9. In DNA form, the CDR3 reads TGCGCCAGCAGAAAAACAGGGGGTGTGCCCTACAATGAGCAGTTCTTC. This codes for CASRKTGGVPYNEQFF.

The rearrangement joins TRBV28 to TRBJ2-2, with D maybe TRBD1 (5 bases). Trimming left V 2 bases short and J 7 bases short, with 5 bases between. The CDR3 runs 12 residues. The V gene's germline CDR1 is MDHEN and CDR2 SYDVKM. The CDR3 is CASSLRGGELFF. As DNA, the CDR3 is TGTGCCAGCAGTTTAAGGGGCGGGGAGCTGTTTTTT.

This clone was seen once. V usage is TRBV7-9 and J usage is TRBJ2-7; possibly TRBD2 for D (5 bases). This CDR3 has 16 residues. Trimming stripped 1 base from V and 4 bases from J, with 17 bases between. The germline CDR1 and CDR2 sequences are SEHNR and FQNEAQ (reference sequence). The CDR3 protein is CASSLDVLAVTYEQYF. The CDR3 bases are TGTGCCAGCAGCTTAGATGTCCTAGCAGTAACTTACGAGCAGTACTTC.

For the CDR3, the DNA is TGTGCCACCGGGACAGGGGGCCTCAACACCGGGGAGCTGTTTTTT. Translating gives CATGTGGLNTGELFF. The V gene is TRBV10-3, the J gene TRBJ2-2; TRBD1 matches 12 bases. The V and J ends lost 10 bases and 2 bases, in that order; junction bases with no gene match: 5. In germline, CDR1 is ENHRY, CDR2 SYGVKD. The CDR3 totals 15 residues.

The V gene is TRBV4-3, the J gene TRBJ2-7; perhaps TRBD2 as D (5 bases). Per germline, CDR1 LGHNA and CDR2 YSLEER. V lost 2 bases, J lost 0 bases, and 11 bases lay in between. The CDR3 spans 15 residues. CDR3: CASSQSAGTSYEQYF. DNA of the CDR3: TGCGCCAGCAGCCAATCTGCGGGTACCTCCTACGAGCAGTACTTC.

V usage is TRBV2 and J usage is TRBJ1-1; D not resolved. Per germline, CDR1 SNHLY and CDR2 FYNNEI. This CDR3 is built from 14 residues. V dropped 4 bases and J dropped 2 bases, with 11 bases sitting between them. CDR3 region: CASSVAAVNTEAFF. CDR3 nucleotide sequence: TGTGCCAGCAGTGTGGCGGCGGTAAACACTGAAGCTTTCTTT.

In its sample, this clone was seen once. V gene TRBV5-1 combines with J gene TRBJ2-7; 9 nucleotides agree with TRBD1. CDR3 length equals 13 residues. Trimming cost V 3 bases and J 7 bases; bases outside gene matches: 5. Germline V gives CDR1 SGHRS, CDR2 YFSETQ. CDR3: CASSWDRAREQYF. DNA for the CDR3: TGCGCCAGCAGCTGGGACAGGGCACGGGAGCAGTACTTC.

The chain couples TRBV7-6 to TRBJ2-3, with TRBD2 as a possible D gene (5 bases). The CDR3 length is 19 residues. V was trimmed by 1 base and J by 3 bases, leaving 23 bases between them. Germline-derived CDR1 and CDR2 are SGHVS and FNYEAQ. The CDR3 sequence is CASSLEYGGDYLNTDTQYF. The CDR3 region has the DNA TGTGCCAGCAGCTTAGAGTACGGAGGAGACTACCTCAATACAGATACGCAGTATTTT.

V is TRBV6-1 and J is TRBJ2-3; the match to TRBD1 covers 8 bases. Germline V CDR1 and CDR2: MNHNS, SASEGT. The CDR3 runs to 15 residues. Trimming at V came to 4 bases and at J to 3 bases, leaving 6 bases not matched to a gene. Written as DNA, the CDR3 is TGTGCCAGCAGTGCCGGGACAGGTAAAACAGATACGCAGTATTTT. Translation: CASSAGTGKTDTQYF.

The CDR3 loop reads CASRDTPGWQETQYF. CDR3 DNA sequence: TGTGCCAGCAGGGATACCCCGGGCTGGCAAGAGACCCAGTACTTC. The chain is built from TRBV27 and TRBJ2-5, with D unresolved. Germline lookup yields CDR1 MNHEY and CDR2 SMNVEV (reference sequence). The V end lost 6 bases, the J end lost 2 bases, and 16 bases lay between the germline ends. This CDR3 contains 15 residues.

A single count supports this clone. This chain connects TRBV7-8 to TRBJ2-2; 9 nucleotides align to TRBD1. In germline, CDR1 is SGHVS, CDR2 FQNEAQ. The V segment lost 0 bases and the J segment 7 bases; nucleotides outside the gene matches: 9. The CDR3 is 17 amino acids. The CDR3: CASSLAPGQGHGGELFF. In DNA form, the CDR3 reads TGTGCCAGCAGCTTAGCGCCGGGACAGGGACATGGCGGGGAGCTGTTTTTT.

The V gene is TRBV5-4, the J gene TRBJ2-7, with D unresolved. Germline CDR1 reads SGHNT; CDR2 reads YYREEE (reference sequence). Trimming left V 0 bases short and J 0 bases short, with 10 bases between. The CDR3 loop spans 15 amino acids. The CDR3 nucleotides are TGTGCCAGCAGCTTGGGGCCGTCGAGCTCCTACGAGCAGTACTTC. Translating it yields CASSLGPSSSYEQYF.

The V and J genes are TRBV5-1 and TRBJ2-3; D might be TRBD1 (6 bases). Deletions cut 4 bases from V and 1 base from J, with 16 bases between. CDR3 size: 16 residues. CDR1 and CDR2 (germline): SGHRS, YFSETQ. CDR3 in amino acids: CASSDQGIEGTDTQYF. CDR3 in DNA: TGCGCCAGCAGCGATCAGGGGATAGAAGGCACAGATACGCAGTATTTT.

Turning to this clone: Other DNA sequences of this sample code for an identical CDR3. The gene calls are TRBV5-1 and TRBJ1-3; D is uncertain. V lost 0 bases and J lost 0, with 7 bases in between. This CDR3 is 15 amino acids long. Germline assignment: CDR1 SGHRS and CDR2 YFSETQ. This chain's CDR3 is CASSLAAGSGNTIYF. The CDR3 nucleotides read TGCGCCAGCAGCTTGGCGGCAGGCTCTGGAAACACCATATATTTT.

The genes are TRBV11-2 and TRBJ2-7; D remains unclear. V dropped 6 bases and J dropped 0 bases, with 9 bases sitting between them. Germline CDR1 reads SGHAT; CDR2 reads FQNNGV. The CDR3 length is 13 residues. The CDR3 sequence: CASRPTSSYEQYF. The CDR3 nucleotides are TGTGCCAGCAGACCAACAAGCTCCTACGAGCAGTACTTC.

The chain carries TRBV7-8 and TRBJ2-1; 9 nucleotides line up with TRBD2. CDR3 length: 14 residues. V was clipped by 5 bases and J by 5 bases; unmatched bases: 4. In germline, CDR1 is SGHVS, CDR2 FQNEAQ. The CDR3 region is CASSGSGGHNEQFF. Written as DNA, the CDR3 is TGTGCCAGCAGCGGTAGCGGGGGACACAATGAGCAGTTCTTC. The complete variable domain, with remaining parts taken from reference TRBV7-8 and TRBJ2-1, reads GAGVSQSPRYKVAKRGQDVALRCDPISGHVSLFWYQQALGQGPEFLTYFQNEAQLDKSGLPSDRFFAERPEGSVSTLKIQRTQQEDSAVYLCASSGSGGHNEQFFGPGTRLTVL.

The CDR3: CASYPRGPSYGYTF. The CDR3, as DNA: TGCGCCAGCTACCCGAGGGGGCCGAGCTATGGCTACACCTTC. The gene calls are TRBV4-1 and TRBJ1-2; 7 bases are a match to TRBD1. With V trimmed by 8 bases and J by 4 bases, 10 bases remained unmatched. CDR1 and CDR2 (germline): MGHRA, YSYEKL. The CDR3 contains 14 residues.

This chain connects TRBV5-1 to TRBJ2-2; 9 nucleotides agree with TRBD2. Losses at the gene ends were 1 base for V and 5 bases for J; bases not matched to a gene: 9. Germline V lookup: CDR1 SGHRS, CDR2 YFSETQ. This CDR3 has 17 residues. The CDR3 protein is CASSLRSQTSGTGELFF. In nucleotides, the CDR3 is TGCGCCAGCAGCTTGCGTTCCCAGACTAGCGGTACCGGGGAGCTGTTTTTT.

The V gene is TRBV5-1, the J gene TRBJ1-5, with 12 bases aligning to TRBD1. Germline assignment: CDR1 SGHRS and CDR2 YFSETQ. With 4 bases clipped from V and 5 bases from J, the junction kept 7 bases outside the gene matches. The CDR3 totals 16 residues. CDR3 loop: CASSLGTGGLDQPQHF. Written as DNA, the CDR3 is TGCGCCAGCAGCCTGGGGACAGGGGGCTTGGATCAGCCCCAGCATTTT.

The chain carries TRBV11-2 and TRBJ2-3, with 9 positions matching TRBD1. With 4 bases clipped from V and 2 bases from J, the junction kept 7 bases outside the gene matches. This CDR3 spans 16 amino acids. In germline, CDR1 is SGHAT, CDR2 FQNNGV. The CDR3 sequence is CASSSLGTGFTDTQYF. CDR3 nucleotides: TGTGCCAGCAGCTCGCTGGGGACAGGGTTCACAGATACGCAGTATTTT.